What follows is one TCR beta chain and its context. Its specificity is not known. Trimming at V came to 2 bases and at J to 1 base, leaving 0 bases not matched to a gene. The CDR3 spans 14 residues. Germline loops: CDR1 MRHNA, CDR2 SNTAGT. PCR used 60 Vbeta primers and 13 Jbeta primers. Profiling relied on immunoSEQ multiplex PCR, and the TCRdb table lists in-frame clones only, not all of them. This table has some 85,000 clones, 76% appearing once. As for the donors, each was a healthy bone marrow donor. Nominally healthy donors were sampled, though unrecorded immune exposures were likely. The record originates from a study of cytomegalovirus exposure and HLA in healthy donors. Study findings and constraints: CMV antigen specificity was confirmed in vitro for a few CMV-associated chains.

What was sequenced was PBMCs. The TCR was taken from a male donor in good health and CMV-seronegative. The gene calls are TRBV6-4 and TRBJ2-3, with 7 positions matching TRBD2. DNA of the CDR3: TGTGCCAGCAGTGACGGGGGGGGCACAGATACGCAGTATTTT. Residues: CASSDGGGTDTQYF.